This TCR beta chain comes out of a study of blood T cell repertoires in COVID-19. Study-level information: Specimens from acute and convalescent COVID-19 originated in the United States, Italy and Spain.

Membership in each cohort depended on participant-reported clinical history. The data were produced by immunoSEQ multiplex PCR, yet TCRdb's version contains in-frame clones alone and is incomplete. The sample lists a few hundred thousand clones, under 85% occurring once. Germline lookup yields CDR1 SGHNT and CDR2 YYREEE (reference sequence). The CDR3 totals 15 residues. J gave up 6 bases and V 0 bases, and 2 bases lay outside the gene matches. This clonotype originated in a woman in her forties or fifties who had recovered from COVID-19. Sequencing was performed on PBMCs or T cells enriched from blood (not recorded which). This chain links TRBV5-4 with TRBJ2-1; 11 positions agree with TRBD2. CDR3 in amino acids: CASSLDLAGGNEQFF. CDR3 nucleotides: TGTGCCAGCAGCTTGGATCTAGCGGGAGGCAATGAGCAGTTCTTC.